This T cell receptor beta chain was captured in a study of blood T cell repertoires in COVID-19. At the level of the study: Researchers got acute and convalescent COVID-19 samples from the United States, Italy and Spain.

The CDR3 sequence is 15 residues long. V lost 0 bases to trimming and J lost 1 base, with 9 bases between them. Germline-derived CDR1 and CDR2 are MGHRA and YSYEKL. This table comes from immunoSEQ multiplex PCR, and its TCRdb copy is limited to in-frame clones, with some not included. The sample has just over 60,000 clones, less than 85% seen once. The chain uses TRBV4-1 and TRBJ1-1, with D perhaps TRBD1 (6 bases). The origin of this receptor is a man in his sixties with acute or convalescent COVID-19. The sequencing sample was made of peripheral blood. CDR3 loop: CASSQEGTQNTEAFF. As DNA, the CDR3 is TGCGCCAGCAGCCAAGAAGGGACACAGAACACTGAAGCTTTCTTT.